These 27 T cell receptor beta chains came from one sample sequenced in a study of blood T cell repertoires in COVID-19. The protocol was immunoSEQ multiplex PCR, while the TCRdb copy is restricted to in-frame clones and leaves out a portion. The table lists around 110,000 clones, about nine tenths of them singletons. The sample comprised peripheral blood. The receptors here all came from a human donor with active COVID-19. The donor label of this sample is uncertain.

The rearrangement joins TRBV30 to TRBJ1-2; D possibly corresponds to TRBD1 (6 bases). Germline V lookup: CDR1 GTSNPN, CDR2 SVGIG (reference sequence). The CDR3 spans 11 residues. V was trimmed by 4 bases and J by 8 bases, leaving 11 bases between them. CDR3 coding DNA: TGTGCCTGGACCAAAACAGGGGGCTACACCTTC. Its protein product is CAWTKTGGYTF.

Only a few counts were recorded for this clone. The chain links TRBV10-1 to TRBJ2-3; no firm D call. The V end lost 0 bases, the J end lost 4 bases, and 8 bases lay between the germline ends. The CDR3 runs 14 residues. From germline, CDR1 is WNHNN and CDR2 SYGVQD (reference sequence). The CDR3 loop reads CASSESTASDTQYF. The DNA for the CDR3 is TGCGCCAGCAGTGAGTCTACAGCTTCAGATACGCAGTATTTT.

The chain carries TRBV7-2 and TRBJ2-7; possible D gene TRBD1, 6 bases. Germline values: CDR1 SGHTA, CDR2 FQGNSA. The V and J ends lost 0 bases and 5 bases respectively, with 17 bases between them. The length of the CDR3 is 16 residues. The DNA of the CDR3 is TGTGCCAGCAGCTTAGCACCGGGACAAAAAGGCCACGAGCAGTACTTC. It is translated as CASSLAPGQKGHEQYF.

The chain combines TRBV7-2 with TRBJ2-7, with 8 bases that match TRBD1. CDR1 is SGHTA and CDR2 is FQGNSA in the germline V gene. J lost 3 bases, V lost 5 bases, and 6 bases had no gene match. CDR3 length equals 14 residues. CDR3 protein: CASSPDRALYEQYF. CDR3 nucleotides: TGTGCCAGCAGCCCGGACAGGGCCCTCTACGAGCAGTACTTC. Complete variable domain (other parts from reference TRBV7-2 and TRBJ2-7): GAGVSQSPSNKVTEKGKDVELRCDPISGHTALYWYRQSLGQGLEFLIYFQGNSAPDKSGLPSDRFSAERTGGSVSTLTIQRTQQEDSAVYLCASSPDRALYEQYFGPGTRLTVT.

The J gene is TRBJ1-1, the V gene TRBV7-9, with TRBD1 identical over 8 bases. J was trimmed by 1 base and V by 5 bases; bases with no gene match: 6. Germline V gives CDR1 SEHNR, CDR2 FQNEAQ (reference sequence). CDR3 size: 15 residues. In DNA form, the CDR3 reads TGTGCCAGCAGCACACCGGGACAGGAGAACACTGAAGCTTTCTTT. Translated, it gives CASSTPGQENTEAFF.

The chain uses TRBV6-4 and TRBJ2-3, with D maybe TRBD1 (6 bases). Germline V gene sequence: CDR1 MRHNA, CDR2 SNTAGT. The length of the CDR3 is 13 residues. Deletions cut 0 bases from V and 5 bases from J, with 6 bases between. CDR3 loop: CASSDSRGDTQYF. CDR3 in DNA: TGTGCCAGCAGTGACTCCAGGGGAGATACGCAGTATTTT.

This rearrangement joins TRBV4-1 to TRBJ2-1; 9 bases fit TRBD1. This CDR3 is built from 14 residues. With V trimmed by 4 bases and J by 8 bases, 6 bases remained unmatched. CDR1 and CDR2 from the germline V gene are MGHRA and YSYEKL. The CDR3 DNA reads as TGCGCCAGCAGCCGAAAACAGGGGGCGGATGAGCAGTTCTTC. This translates into CASSRKQGADEQFF.

The rearrangement uses TRBV2 and TRBJ2-3, with TRBD2 matching over 7 bases. The germline gives CDR1 SNHLY, CDR2 FYNNEI. CDR3 size: 15 residues. The V segment lost 4 bases and the J segment 4 bases; nucleotides outside the gene matches: 8. CDR3 sequence (DNA): TGTGCCAGCAGTGGGTCGGGACTACGCGCAGATACGCAGTATTTT. Protein sequence: CASSGSGLRADTQYF.

The rearrangement uses TRBV6-5 and TRBJ2-7; 8 bases fit TRBD1. V was pared by 2 bases and J by 1 base, with 4 bases of the junction left unmatched. The germline V gene has CDR1 MNHEY and CDR2 SVGAGI. The CDR3 consists of 15 residues. The CDR3: CASSYTWTGSYEQYF. CDR3 DNA: TGTGCCAGCAGTTACACATGGACAGGGTCCTACGAGCAGTACTTC.

The chain employs TRBV3-1 (or the pseudogene TRBV3-2) and TRBJ2-2; unclear D gene. The CDR3 is 13 amino acids. Germline V CDR1 and CDR2: LGHDT, YNNKEL (reference sequence). V was clipped by 3 bases and J by 1 base, with 3 bases between them. The CDR3 DNA is TGTGCCAGCAGCCACCGGAACACCGGGGAGCTGTTTTTT. This sequence encodes CASSHRNTGELFF.

The V call is TRBV10-2, the J call TRBJ2-4; maybe TRBD1 (5 bases). With 6 bases removed from V and 5 bases from J, the gap between germline ends came to 5 bases. Germline CDR1 reads WSHSY; CDR2 reads SAAADI. The CDR3 covers 11 residues. CDR3 region: CASSRENIQYF. CDR3 bases: TGCGCCAGCAGCAGGGAAAACATTCAGTACTTC.

The chain joins TRBV19 to TRBJ2-7, with 12 positions matching TRBD1. V was clipped by 5 bases and J by 7 bases; unmatched bases: 6. Per germline, CDR1 LNHDA and CDR2 SQIVND (reference sequence). The CDR3 is 14 residues long. The CDR3 is CASSGGQGAEEQYF. The CDR3 DNA sequence: TGTGCCAGTAGTGGGGGACAGGGGGCGGAGGAGCAGTACTTC.

The rearrangement links TRBV2 to TRBJ2-5, with 11 bases identical to TRBD2. Looked up from germline, CDR1 is SNHLY and CDR2 is FYNNEI. CDR3 size: 16 residues. Trimming removed 6 bases from V and 2 bases from J; junction bases left unmatched: 8. Here the CDR3 DNA reads TGTGCCAGCAGCTATATAGCGGGGGGGGGTCAAGAGACCCAGTACTTC. Its translation: CASSYIAGGGQETQYF.

The V and J genes are TRBV7-6 and TRBJ2-5, with TRBD1 as a possible D gene (5 bases). Trimming removed 1 base from V and 5 bases from J, with 11 bases in between. CDR3 size: 14 residues. Germline values: CDR1 SGHVS, CDR2 FNYEAQ. DNA of the CDR3: TGTGCCAGCAGCTTAGGCAGGGATGGGGAGACCCAGTACTTC. Residues: CASSLGRDGETQYF.

This clone was seen just once. The chain has TRBV5-6 and TRBJ1-4; the D is unclear. The V and J ends lost 1 base and 7 bases respectively, with 8 bases between them. The germline V gene has CDR1 SGHDT and CDR2 YYEEEE. This CDR3 is built from 13 residues. CDR3 in DNA: TGTGCCAGCAGCTTGTGGCAGGTTGAAAAACTGTTTTTT. It yields the protein CASSLWQVEKLFF.

The V and J genes are TRBV6-2 or TRBV6-3 and TRBJ1-1; weak D call: TRBD1 (5 bases). Trimming removed 5 bases at V and 4 bases at J, with 11 bases between. Per the germline V gene, CDR1 is MNHEY and CDR2 is SVGEGT. This CDR3 contains 13 residues. The CDR3, as DNA: TGTGCCAGCAGTCAGGGTCCGGGCACTGAAGCTTTCTTT. Its translation is CASSQGPGTEAFF.

The chain employs TRBV24-1 and TRBJ2-2; tentative D call: TRBD2 (6 bases). This CDR3 is built from 16 residues. Germline V gene data show CDR1 as KGHDR and CDR2 as SFDVKD. V was clipped by 0 bases and J by 1 base, with 8 bases between them. The CDR3 here is CATSDLHGGNTGELFF. The CDR3 DNA follows: TGTGCCACCAGTGATTTGCACGGGGGGAACACCGGGGAGCTGTTTTTT.

This clone was detected once. The V and J genes are TRBV7-9 and TRBJ2-7; a possible D gene is TRBD1 (6 bases). Germline assignment: CDR1 SEHNR and CDR2 FQNEAQ (reference sequence). The CDR3 extends over 13 amino acids. Trimming removed 6 bases from V and 4 bases from J, with 13 bases in between. The CDR3 sequence: CASSPQGWYEQYF. CDR3 DNA sequence: TGTGCCAGCAGTCCCCAGGGGTGGTACGAGCAGTACTTC.

The table lists this clone with a count of one. This chain links TRBV7-8 with TRBJ1-2; tentatively, D is TRBD1 (6 bases). Looked up from germline, CDR1 is SGHVS and CDR2 is FQNEAQ. The CDR3 is 13 residues long. V was cut by 4 bases and J by 7 bases, with 13 bases left in between. CDR3 sequence reads: CASSSSTGSGYTF. The CDR3 nucleotides are TGTGCCAGCAGCTCATCAACAGGGTCTGGCTACACCTTC.

The chain uses TRBV5-1 and TRBJ2-1; TRBD2 matches 14 bases. The CDR3 spans 15 residues. Trimming cost V 0 bases and J 8 bases; bases outside gene matches: 1. Germline V gene sequence: CDR1 SGHRS, CDR2 YFSETQ. The chain's CDR3 is CASSLGLAGGHEQFF. DNA of the CDR3: TGCGCCAGCAGCTTGGGACTAGCGGGGGGGCATGAGCAGTTCTTC.

This chain joins TRBV4-1 and TRBJ2-6; 9 nucleotides agree with TRBD1. The trim removed 5 bases at V and 2 bases at J, leaving 4 bases unmatched. The CDR3 is 16 residues long. CDR1 and CDR2 from the germline V gene are MGHRA and YSYEKL. CDR3: CASSLQGAAGANVLTF. The CDR3 DNA is TGCGCCAGCAGCTTACAGGGGGCGGCTGGGGCCAACGTCCTGACTTTC.

The chain recombines TRBV6-1 with TRBJ1-3; TRBD1 is a possible D gene (5 bases). Trimming removed 0 bases at V and 0 bases at J, with 12 bases between. There are 17 residues in the CDR3. The germline V gene has CDR1 MNHNS and CDR2 SASEGT. The CDR3, as DNA: TGTGCCAGCAGTGAAGCCGGCGGCAGGGCCTCTGGAAACACCATATATTTT. It specifies CASSEAGGRASGNTIYF.

In the case of this clone: Other DNA sequences in this sample translate to the same CDR3. V gene TRBV7-8 combines with J gene TRBJ1-4; TRBD1 aligns across 8 bases. The length of the CDR3 is 14 residues. V gave up 4 bases and J gave up 8 bases; unmatched junction bases: 6. The germline CDR1 and CDR2 sequences are SGHVS and FQNEAQ. The chain's CDR3 is CASSSDRGREKLFF. DNA for the CDR3: TGTGCCAGCAGCTCAGACAGGGGCCGGGAAAAACTGTTTTTT. Full variable domain (outside the CDR3, taken from reference TRBV7-8 and TRBJ1-4): GAGVSQSPRYKVAKRGQDVALRCDPISGHVSLFWYQQALGQGPEFLTYFQNEAQLDKSGLPSDRFFAERPEGSVSTLKIQRTQQEDSAVYLCASSSDRGREKLFFGSGTQLSVL.

The chain is built from TRBV10-3 and TRBJ1-4; D gene unclear. The CDR3 is made up of 13 amino acids. Looked up from germline, CDR1 is ENHRY and CDR2 is SYGVKD. Trimming stripped 3 bases from V and 5 bases from J, with 7 bases between. The CDR3 DNA reads as TGTGCCATCAGTGACAGTATGAATGAAAAACTGTTTTTT. Amino acids: CAISDSMNEKLFF.

The rearrangement links TRBV7-8 to TRBJ2-7; tentatively, D is TRBD1 (6 bases). Germline values: CDR1 SGHVS, CDR2 FQNEAQ. Trimming cost V 5 bases and J 7 bases, with 12 bases left between them. This CDR3 has 12 amino acids. DNA for the CDR3: TGTGCCAGCAGCCCGACAGGCAGGGAGCAGTACTTC. This sequence encodes CASSPTGREQYF. The full variable domain, completed using reference TRBV7-8 and TRBJ2-7, is GAGVSQSPRYKVAKRGQDVALRCDPISGHVSLFWYQQALGQGPEFLTYFQNEAQLDKSGLPSDRFFAERPEGSVSTLKIQRTQQEDSAVYLCASSPTGREQYFGPGTRLTVT.

This chain links TRBV24-1 with TRBJ2-1; no clear D. V was cut by 3 bases and J by 4 bases, with 9 bases left in between. The germline V gene has CDR1 KGHDR and CDR2 SFDVKD. The CDR3 sequence is 14 residues long. The CDR3 sequence is CATSDPRLYNEQFF. CDR3 DNA: TGTGCCACCAGTGATCCTCGCCTATACAATGAGCAGTTCTTC.

V usage is TRBV6-1 and J usage is TRBJ2-2, with TRBD1 matching 7 bases. The length of the CDR3 is 15 residues. Germline assignment: CDR1 MNHNS and CDR2 SASEGT. Losses at the gene ends were 1 base for V and 5 bases for J; bases not matched to a gene: 4. The DNA for the CDR3 is TGTGCCAGCAGTGAAGGGACAGGATCGACCGGGGAGCTGTTTTTT. Residues: CASSEGTGSTGELFF.